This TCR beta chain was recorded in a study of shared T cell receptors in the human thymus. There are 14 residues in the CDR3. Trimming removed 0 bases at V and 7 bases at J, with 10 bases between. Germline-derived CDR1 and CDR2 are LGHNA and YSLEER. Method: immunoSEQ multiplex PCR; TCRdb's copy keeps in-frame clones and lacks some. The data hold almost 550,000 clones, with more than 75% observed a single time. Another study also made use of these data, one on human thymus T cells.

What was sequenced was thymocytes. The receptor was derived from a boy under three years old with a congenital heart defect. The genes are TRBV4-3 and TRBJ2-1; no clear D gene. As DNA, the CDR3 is TGCGCCAGCAGCCAAGACCCCTCGGTTAATGAGCAGTTCTTC. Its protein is CASSQDPSVNEQFF.